This T cell receptor (beta chain) was captured in a study of cytomegalovirus exposure and HLA in healthy donors. Study information: From HLA-typed donors, an early data release held some 91 million unique TCRs. Findings of the study overall: In an earlier analysis, in some 540 donors, most V segments appeared productive either ~87% or ~30% of the time.

About this clone: Its antigen is as yet unknown.

Deletions cut 4 bases from V and 0 bases from J, with 11 bases between. The CDR3 consists of 15 residues. Germline V lookup: CDR1 SNHLY, CDR2 FYNNEI. Use of 60 Vbeta and 13 Jbeta primers characterized the PCR. Sequencing was performed with immunoSEQ multiplex PCR; in TCRdb, only in-frame clones are kept and a portion is missing. The sample holds under 200,000 clones; approximately 88% are singletons and the top ten take about 2.6%. The source is a woman in her fifties or sixties in good health and CMV-seropositive. The sample consisted of PBMCs. V usage is TRBV2 and J usage is TRBJ2-3; D possibly corresponds to TRBD1 (5 bases). CDR3 DNA sequence: TGTGCCAGCAGTGGGGGCACTCCTAGCACAGATACGCAGTATTTT. Translating it yields CASSGGTPSTDTQYF. The variable domain in full, with the rest retrieved from reference TRBV2 and TRBJ2-3, is EPEVTQTPSHQVTQMGQEVILRCVPISNHLYFYWYRQILGQKVEFLVSFYNNEISEKSEIFDDQFSVERPDGSNFTLKIRSTKLEDSAMYFCASSGGTPSTDTQYFGPGTRLTVL.